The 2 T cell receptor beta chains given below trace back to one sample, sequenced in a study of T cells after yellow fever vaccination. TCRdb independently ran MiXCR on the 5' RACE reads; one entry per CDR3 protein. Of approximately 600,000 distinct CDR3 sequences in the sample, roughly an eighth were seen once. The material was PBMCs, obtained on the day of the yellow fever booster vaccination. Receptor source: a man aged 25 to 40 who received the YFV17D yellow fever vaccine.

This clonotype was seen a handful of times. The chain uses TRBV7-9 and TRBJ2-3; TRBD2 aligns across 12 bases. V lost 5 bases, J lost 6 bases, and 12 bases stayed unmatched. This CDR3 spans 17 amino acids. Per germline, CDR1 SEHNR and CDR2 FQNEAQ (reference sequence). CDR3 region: CASSLGVTSGSPDTQYF. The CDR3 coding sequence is TGTGCCAGCAGCCTTGGGGTGACTAGCGGGAGTCCTGATACGCAGTATTTT.

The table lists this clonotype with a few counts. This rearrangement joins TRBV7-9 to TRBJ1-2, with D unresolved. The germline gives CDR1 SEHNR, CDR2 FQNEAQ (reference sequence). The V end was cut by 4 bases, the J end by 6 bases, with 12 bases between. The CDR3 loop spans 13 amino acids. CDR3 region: CASSYLKADGYTF. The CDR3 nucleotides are TGTGCCAGCAGCTATCTGAAGGCGGATGGCTACACCTTC.